A selection of T cell receptor beta chains follows, all from one sample in a study of a mutant IDH1 vaccine in newly diagnosed glioma. Generated by immunoSEQ multiplex PCR, the TCRdb table keeps only in-frame clones and is missing some. The table lists about 38,000 clones, just under 95% of them singletons. Sample: PBMCs, taken from a glioma patient treated with radiotherapy, temozolomide or both. These receptors originate from a man aged 18 to 29 with glioma. Each CDR3 is given with its conserved first and last residue. Fields, in order: CDR3 protein, CDR3 DNA, D gene, V gene, clone size, J gene. A D gene is named only where the DNA matches it firmly. Clone size is given for some rows only: seen once, a few or many times, or a class if the clone is expanded.

CDR3: CASSLTSKAYGYTF
DNA: TGTGCCAGCAGCTTGACGTCTAAGGCCTATGGCTACACCTTC
D: -
V: TRBV5-6
size: -
J: TRBJ1-2

CDR3: CAISESGLADPLQFF
DNA: TGTGCCATCAGTGAGTCGGGCCTAGCGGATCCCTTACAGTTCTTC
D: TRBD2
V: TRBV10-3
size: -
J: TRBJ2-1

CDR3: CASSDGTGANTEAFF
DNA: TGCGCCAGCAGCGACGGGACAGGGGCGAACACTGAAGCTTTCTTT
D: TRBD1
V: TRBV5-1
size: -
J: TRBJ1-1

CDR3: CASSVWEGGEEQYF
DNA: TGTGCCAGCAGCGTATGGGAGGGAGGTGAGGAGCAGTACTTC
D: TRBD2
V: TRBV9
size: -
J: TRBJ2-7

CDR3: CASSLSVRQGPNEKLFF
DNA: TGTGCCAGCAGCTTGTCCGTTAGACAGGGGCCGAATGAAAAACTGTTTTTT
D: TRBD1
V: TRBV5-6
size: -
J: TRBJ1-4

CDR3: CASSSAGTSGRSPFF
DNA: TGTGCCAGCAGCTCGGCCGGGACTAGCGGGAGGAGCCCGTTCTTC
D: TRBD2
V: TRBV11-2
size: -
J: TRBJ2-1

CDR3: CASSLAFLNYGYTF
DNA: TGTGCCAGCAGCTTAGCATTCCTCAACTATGGCTACACCTTC
D: -
V: TRBV7-2
size: -
J: TRBJ1-2

CDR3: CALTTRGEQYF
DNA: TGTGCCTTGACGACTAGGGGCGAGCAGTACTTC
D: -
V: TRBV30
size: -
J: TRBJ2-7

CDR3: CASSLGGSGHGEQYF
DNA: TGTGCCAGCAGCTTAGGGGGAAGCGGGCACGGCGAGCAGTACTTC
D: -
V: TRBV7-2
size: -
J: TRBJ2-7

CDR3: CASSPGTTHNEQFF
DNA: TGTGCCAGCAGCCCCGGGACTACCCACAATGAGCAGTTCTTC
D: TRBD2
V: TRBV7-2
size: -
J: TRBJ2-1

CDR3: CASSKGDRRTGELFF
DNA: TGTGCCAGCAGCAAAGGGGACCGGCGGACCGGGGAGCTGTTTTTT
D: -
V: TRBV14
size: -
J: TRBJ2-2

CDR3: CASTPVGVNEAFF
DNA: TGTGCCAGCACACCAGTCGGGGTGAATGAAGCTTTCTTT
D: -
V: TRBV28
size: -
J: TRBJ1-1

CDR3: CSVEVVGETQYF
DNA: TGCAGCGTTGAAGTGGTGGGGGAGACCCAGTACTTC
D: -
V: TRBV29-1
size: -
J: TRBJ2-5

CDR3: CASRTEAWGANVLTF
DNA: TGTGCCAGCAGAACGGAGGCTTGGGGGGCCAACGTCCTGACTTTC
D: -
V: TRBV5-4
size: -
J: TRBJ2-6

CDR3: CASNLGGVRGSEQYF
DNA: TGTGCCAGCAACCTAGGGGGGGTACGAGGCTCTGAGCAGTACTTC
D: -
V: TRBV6-6
size: once
J: TRBJ2-7

CDR3: CAWSSSTDTQYF
DNA: TGTGCCTGGAGTTCGAGCACAGATACGCAGTATTTT
D: -
V: TRBV30
size: once
J: TRBJ2-3

CDR3: CASSDWNRNYGYTF
DNA: TGTGCCAGCAGTGATTGGAACAGGAACTATGGCTACACCTTC
D: -
V: TRBV25-1
size: -
J: TRBJ1-2

CDR3: CASSHAATGKDMNTEAFF
DNA: TGCGCCAGCAGTCATGCCGCGACAGGGAAGGACATGAACACTGAAGCTTTCTTT
D: TRBD1
V: TRBV23-1
size: -
J: TRBJ1-1

CDR3: CASSAGTGYNVETQYF
DNA: TGTGCCAGCAGCGCCGGGACAGGGTATAACGTGGAGACCCAGTACTTC
D: TRBD1
V: TRBV5-8
size: -
J: TRBJ2-5

CDR3: CASSSWTSPDTQYF
DNA: TGTGCCAGCAGCTCCTGGACCTCTCCGGATACGCAGTATTTT
D: -
V: TRBV5-6
size: few
J: TRBJ2-3

CDR3: CASSYTANYGYTF
DNA: TGTGCCAGCAGCTATACAGCTAACTATGGCTACACCTTC
D: -
V: TRBV6-5
size: -
J: TRBJ1-2

CDR3: CSARPGEHAEAFF
DNA: TGCAGCGCCCGACCGGGTGAACACGCTGAAGCTTTCTTT
D: -
V: TRBV29-1
size: -
J: TRBJ1-1

CDR3: CASSLALAGASFTYEQYF
DNA: TGCGCCAGCAGCTTGGCCTTAGCGGGAGCCTCATTTACCTACGAGCAGTACTTC
D: TRBD2
V: TRBV5-1
size: -
J: TRBJ2-7

CDR3: CAWKPGPTGELFF
DNA: TGTGCCTGGAAACCAGGGCCCACCGGGGAGCTGTTTTTT
D: -
V: TRBV30
size: -
J: TRBJ2-2

CDR3: CASLRRGIPDYEQYF
DNA: TGTGCCAGCCTCAGAAGGGGGATCCCCGACTACGAGCAGTACTTC
D: -
V: TRBV25-1
size: -
J: TRBJ2-7

CDR3: CASSRTSGPYNEQFF
DNA: TGTGCCAGCAGTCGGACTAGCGGGCCCTACAATGAGCAGTTCTTC
D: TRBD2
V: TRBV7-9
size: -
J: TRBJ2-1

CDR3: CASSLVSDRTDTQYF
DNA: TGTGCCAGCAGCTTGGTTTCAGACCGCACAGATACGCAGTATTTT
D: -
V: TRBV5-6
size: -
J: TRBJ2-3

CDR3: CASTPGGYDGYTF
DNA: TGCGCCAGCACCCCAGGGGGTTATGATGGCTACACCTTC
D: TRBD1
V: TRBV5-1
size: few
J: TRBJ1-2

CDR3: CASSLGQPWANTEAFF
DNA: TGTGCCAGCAGCTTGGGGCAGCCCTGGGCGAACACTGAAGCTTTCTTT
D: -
V: TRBV5-4
size: -
J: TRBJ1-1

CDR3: CASTQHADSNYGYTF
DNA: TGTGCCAGCACTCAGCATGCCGATTCTAACTATGGCTACACCTTC
D: -
V: TRBV5-5
size: large
J: TRBJ1-2

CDR3: CASSLAGSTEAPSWGGAFF
DNA: TGCGCCAGCAGCTTGGCCGGGTCAACAGAGGCTCCTTCTTGGGGGGGAGCTTTCTTT
D: -
V: TRBV5-1
size: -
J: TRBJ1-1

CDR3: CASSEGTNLSTDTQYF
DNA: TGTGCCAGCAGTGAAGGGACAAACCTTAGCACAGATACGCAGTATTTT
D: -
V: TRBV2
size: -
J: TRBJ2-3

CDR3: CASSESVGNQPQHF
DNA: TGTGCCAGCAGTGAATCTGTGGGCAATCAGCCCCAGCATTTT
D: -
V: TRBV25-1
size: -
J: TRBJ1-5

CDR3: CASSGAIEAFF
DNA: TGTGCCAGCAGTGGTGCCATTGAAGCTTTCTTT
D: -
V: TRBV25-1
size: -
J: TRBJ1-1

CDR3: CASSPGTPSSYEQYF
DNA: TGCGCCAGCAGCCCTGGAACTCCAAGCTCCTACGAGCAGTACTTC
D: -
V: TRBV5-1
size: -
J: TRBJ2-7

CDR3: CATSRDRGEENF
DNA: TGTGCCACCAGCAGAGATCGGGGGGAGGAAAACTTC
D: TRBD2
V: TRBV15
size: -
J: TRBJ2-7

CDR3: CASSEGGGAYNEQFF
DNA: TGTGCCAGCAGTGAGGGCGGGGGCGCCTACAATGAGCAGTTCTTC
D: -
V: TRBV2
size: -
J: TRBJ2-1

CDR3: CASSQDLWLAGTTVTDTQYF
DNA: TGCGCCAGCAGCCAAGACCTGTGGCTAGCGGGGACGACCGTCACAGATACGCAGTATTTT
D: TRBD2
V: TRBV4-1
size: few
J: TRBJ2-3

CDR3: CASSPGKGGGYTF
DNA: TGTGCCAGCAGCCCCGGAAAGGGCGGGGGCTACACCTTC
D: -
V: TRBV7-2
size: -
J: TRBJ1-2

CDR3: CASSVEGRFGQPQHF
DNA: TGTGCCAGCAGCGTGGAGGGGCGCTTCGGTCAGCCCCAGCATTTT
D: -
V: TRBV9
size: few
J: TRBJ1-5

CDR3: CAWSARGTLNTEAFF
DNA: TGTGCCTGGAGTGCCAGAGGGACTCTGAACACTGAAGCTTTCTTT
D: -
V: TRBV30
size: -
J: TRBJ1-1

CDR3: CAWRYSGTANSPLHF
DNA: TGTGCCTGGAGATACTCCGGGACAGCTAATTCACCCCTCCACTTT
D: TRBD1
V: TRBV30
size: -
J: TRBJ1-6

CDR3: CATSRGQGVSEKLFF
DNA: TGTGCCACCAGCAGGGGACAGGGGGTGTCTGAAAAACTGTTTTTT
D: TRBD1
V: TRBV15
size: -
J: TRBJ1-4

CDR3: CASSFVTNEKLFF
DNA: TGTGCCAGCAGTTTCGTCACTAATGAAAAACTGTTTTTT
D: -
V: TRBV28
size: -
J: TRBJ1-4

CDR3: CASKTGANTEAFF
DNA: TGTGCCAGCAAGACAGGGGCTAACACTGAAGCTTTCTTT
D: TRBD1
V: TRBV6-1
size: -
J: TRBJ1-1

CDR3: CASSPPGGHYGYTF
DNA: TGTGCCAGCAGTCCACCCGGGGGCCACTATGGCTACACCTTC
D: -
V: TRBV28
size: -
J: TRBJ1-2

CDR3: CASSPLSSANEKLFF
DNA: TGTGCCAGCAGCCCGCTCTCGAGTGCTAATGAAAAACTGTTTTTT
D: -
V: TRBV28
size: -
J: TRBJ1-4

CDR3: CASSLLAGTNNEQFF
DNA: TGTGCCAGCAGCCTCCTAGCGGGAACTAACAATGAGCAGTTCTTC
D: TRBD2
V: TRBV6-5
size: -
J: TRBJ2-1

CDR3: CASSLAPRGEQYF
DNA: TGTGCCAGCAGCCTAGCCCCCAGGGGAGAGCAGTACTTC
D: -
V: TRBV7-9
size: -
J: TRBJ2-7